A single sample is the source of the 31 T cell receptor beta chains below, sequenced in a study of control samples from healthy donors and cancer patients. Clones were read by immunoSEQ multiplex PCR, and TCRdb kept only the in-frame ones, dropping some. The repertoire holds over 75,000 clones, 70% to 90% seen once, with 15% to 20% in the top ten. Sequenced material: blood. The receptors derive from a young man in good health.

This clone occurred a few times. The rearrangement joins TRBV24-1 to TRBJ2-7; D remains unclear. The CDR3 sequence is 11 residues long. Trimming removed 6 bases from V and 5 bases from J, with 7 bases in between. Germline V lookup: CDR1 KGHDR, CDR2 SFDVKD. DNA for the CDR3: TGTGCCACCAGTCTGCTTAACGAGCAGTACTTC. Protein sequence: CATSLLNEQYF.

The chain carries TRBV28 and TRBJ1-6; tentative D call: TRBD1 (6 bases). The CDR3 extends over 14 amino acids. Trimming stripped 3 bases from V and 7 bases from J, with 10 bases between. CDR1 is MDHEN, CDR2 SYDVKM, per germline. The CDR3, as DNA: TGTGCCAGCAGTTTGGGGGGGCCCAATTCACCCCTCCACTTT. Translating it yields CASSLGGPNSPLHF.

V gene TRBV7-8 combines with J gene TRBJ2-7; 9 positions match TRBD1. The germline V gene has CDR1 SGHVS and CDR2 FQNEAQ. CDR3 size: 14 residues. V dropped 3 bases and J dropped 6; count of bases not matched to a gene: 6. CDR3 amino acids: CASSLAQGAVEQYF. CDR3 coding DNA: TGTGCCAGCAGCTTGGCACAGGGGGCAGTCGAGCAGTACTTC.

The rearrangement uses TRBV19 and TRBJ1-3; D remains unclear. Germline assignment: CDR1 LNHDA and CDR2 SQIVND (reference sequence). Between the trimmed V and J ends, which lost 2 bases and 2 bases, there was a span of 4 bases. This CDR3 is built from 13 residues. CDR3 sequence (DNA): TGTGCCAGTAGTATAACAGCTGGAAACACCATATATTTT. Amino acids: CASSITAGNTIYF. The whole variable domain, remainder taken from reference TRBV19 and TRBJ1-3, is DGGITQSPKYLFRKEGQNVTLSCEQNLNHDAMYWYRQDPGQGLRLIYYSQIVNDFQKGDIAEGYSVSREKKESFPLTVTSAQKNPTAFYLCASSITAGNTIYFGEGSWLTVV.

This clone was seen once. Here the CDR3 reads CAIRDSGDNQPQHF. CDR3 bases: TGTGCCATCAGGGACTCAGGGGATAATCAGCCCCAGCATTTT. The gene calls are TRBV10-3 and TRBJ1-5; perhaps TRBD1 as D (6 bases). CDR1 is ENHRY and CDR2 is SYGVKD in the germline V gene. V was trimmed by 6 bases and J by 4 bases, leaving 13 bases between them. CDR3 length: 14 residues.

V usage is TRBV19 and J usage is TRBJ1-2; weak D call: TRBD1 (5 bases). The V gene's germline CDR1 is LNHDA and CDR2 SQIVND (reference sequence). V was clipped by 5 bases and J by 0 bases, with 16 bases between them. This CDR3 contains 16 residues. The CDR3 here is CASSQRTVGANYGYTF. The CDR3 DNA reads TGTGCCAGTAGTCAGCGGACTGTGGGGGCTAACTATGGCTACACCTTC.

The chain joins TRBV7-9 to TRBJ1-4, with 7 bases identical to TRBD1. Germline CDR1 is SEHNR and CDR2 is FQNEAQ (reference sequence). This CDR3 region has 13 residues. With 5 bases clipped from V and 10 bases from J, the junction kept 7 bases outside the gene matches. The CDR3 spells CASSAGQEGKLFF. The CDR3 region has the DNA TGTGCCAGCAGCGCAGGACAGGAAGGAAAACTGTTTTTT.

This clone has a single count. CDR3 protein: CASSQYPPLRIGETQYF. CDR3 DNA: TGTGCCAGCAGTCAATATCCCCCTCTCAGAATAGGAGAGACCCAGTACTTC. The rearrangement joins TRBV6-6 to TRBJ2-5; D not certain. CDR3 length: 17 residues. Trimming shortened V by 5 bases and J by 4 bases, and 23 bases separated the two germline ends. Germline values: CDR1 MNHNY, CDR2 SVGAGI (reference sequence).

V gene TRBV5-4 combines with J gene TRBJ1-2; weak D call: TRBD1 (5 bases). Germline CDR1 reads SGHNT; CDR2 reads YYREEE (reference sequence). The V end lost 0 bases, the J end lost 5 bases, and 8 bases lay between the germline ends. The CDR3 is made up of 13 amino acids. This CDR3 is CASSLAGGYGYTF. The CDR3 nucleotides read TGTGCCAGCAGCTTGGCGGGGGGGTATGGCTACACCTTC.

This chain links TRBV5-6 with TRBJ1-2; no clear D. V lost 0 bases and J 5 bases, leaving 14 bases between the germline ends. The CDR3 extends over 15 amino acids. The germline CDR1 and CDR2 sequences are SGHDT and YYEEEE. CDR3 sequence reads: CASSLAGGGAYGYTF. The CDR3, as DNA: TGTGCCAGCAGCTTGGCCGGCGGAGGCGCGTATGGCTACACCTTC.

This chain uses TRBV10-3 with TRBJ1-5; no firm D call. The CDR3 runs to 16 residues. Germline V lookup: CDR1 ENHRY, CDR2 SYGVKD. V was pared by 5 bases and J by 0 bases, with 14 bases between. In DNA form, the CDR3 reads TGTGCCATCAGTACCTACAGTAGTAATAGCAATCAGCCCCAGCATTTT. Protein: CAISTYSSNSNQPQHF.

The chain has TRBV5-1 and TRBJ1-4; the match to TRBD1 covers 9 bases. Trimming cost V 4 bases and J 8 bases; bases outside gene matches: 3. The CDR3 is 13 amino acids. The germline V gene has CDR1 SGHRS and CDR2 YFSETQ. CDR3 sequence (DNA): TGCGCCAGCAGCCGGGACAGGGCGGAAAAACTGTTTTTT. This codes for CASSRDRAEKLFF.

This clone was seen ten or more times. V gene TRBV6-5 combines with J gene TRBJ1-3; D remains ambiguous. Germline CDR1 MNHEY, CDR2 SVGAGI. V was clipped by 6 bases and J by 2 bases, with 14 bases between them. The CDR3 contains 15 residues. The CDR3 DNA is TGTGCCAGCAGCCCCGAGCGAGGCACTGGAAACACCATATATTTT. Protein: CASSPERGTGNTIYF.

V is TRBV11-2 and J is TRBJ1-2; TRBD1 matches at 9 bases. V lost 5 bases to trimming and J lost 5 bases; unmatched junction nucleotides: 12. Germline lookup yields CDR1 SGHAT and CDR2 FQNNGV. CDR3 length: 16 amino acids. The CDR3 DNA reads TGTGCCAGCAGCGCGCATACAGGGGGCATCGGGTATGGCTACACCTTC. Translation: CASSAHTGGIGYGYTF.

A single count supports this clone. V usage is TRBV19 and J usage is TRBJ1-3; D is unresolved. V dropped 5 bases and J dropped 0 bases, with 5 bases sitting between them. From germline, CDR1 is LNHDA and CDR2 SQIVND (reference sequence). The CDR3 has 13 residues. The CDR3 DNA reads as TGTGCCAGTAGTCGGATCTCTGGAAACACCATATATTTT. Translating it yields CASSRISGNTIYF.

Remarks on this clone: An end of the junction does not agree with germline; a read error may underlie this. The sample holds other DNA sequences that translate to the same CDR3. The rearrangement joins TRBV25-1 to TRBJ1-5; D uncertain. Germline CDR1 MGHDK, CDR2 SYGVNS. This CDR3 spans 14 amino acids. CDR3 in amino acids: CASSDRTDNQPQHF. The CDR3 DNA sequence: TGTGCCAGCAGTGACCGGACGGATAATCAGCCCCAACATTTT. The full variable domain, in which reference TRBV25-1 and TRBJ1-5 provide the parts outside the CDR3, is EADIYQTPRYLVIGTGKKITLECSQTMGHDKMYWYQQDPGMELHLIHYSYGVNSTEKGDLSSESTVSRIRTEHFPLTLESARPSHTSQYLCASSDRTDNQPQHFGDGTRLSIL.

There are a few counts of this clone. The chain links TRBV9 to TRBJ2-7; a weak D match, TRBD2 (5 bases). CDR1 and CDR2 (germline): SGDLS, YYNGEE. CDR3 size: 15 residues. V was cut by 0 bases and J by 2 bases, with 12 bases left in between. The DNA for the CDR3 is TGTGCCAGCAGCGTAGAGGACTGGGCTCCCTACGAGCAGTACTTC. Amino acid sequence: CASSVEDWAPYEQYF.

V gene TRBV7-2 combines with J gene TRBJ1-2; D remains ambiguous. In germline, CDR1 is SGHTA, CDR2 FQGNSA. Trimming stripped 1 base from V and 4 bases from J, with 10 bases between. This CDR3 region has 14 residues. This CDR3 is CASSLGHQVYGYTF. The CDR3 region has the DNA TGTGCCAGCAGCTTAGGTCATCAGGTCTATGGCTACACCTTC.

The V call is TRBV18, the J call TRBJ1-1; D is unclear. V dropped 6 bases and J dropped 1 base, with 9 bases sitting between them. CDR3 length: 13 residues. Germline values: CDR1 KGHSH, CDR2 LQKENI. The CDR3 reads CASSVNKNTEAFF. CDR3 DNA sequence: TGTGCCAGCTCCGTTAACAAGAACACTGAAGCTTTCTTT.

The rearrangement uses TRBV5-6 and TRBJ1-1; D unclear. The length of the CDR3 is 13 residues. Germline CDR1 reads SGHDT; CDR2 reads YYEEEE. Trimming took 0 bases from V and 5 from J, leaving 8 bases between them. As DNA, the CDR3 is TGTGCCAGCAGCTTGGGGGAAGGAACTGAAGCTTTCTTT. This translates into CASSLGEGTEAFF.

The chain links TRBV7-2 to TRBJ2-5; D possibly corresponds to TRBD2 (6 bases). Germline assignment: CDR1 SGHTA and CDR2 FQGNSA. The CDR3 is 13 residues long. V was pared by 3 bases and J by 4 bases, with 9 bases between. The CDR3 bases are TGTGCCAGCAGCTTCGGGGGTAGAGAGACCCAGTACTTC. This sequence encodes CASSFGGRETQYF. Complete variable domain (other parts from reference TRBV7-2 and TRBJ2-5): GAGVSQSPSNKVTEKGKDVELRCDPISGHTALYWYRQSLGQGLEFLIYFQGNSAPDKSGLPSDRFSAERTGGSVSTLTIQRTQQEDSAVYLCASSFGGRETQYFGPGTRLLVL.

V gene TRBV3-1 (or the pseudogene TRBV3-2) combines with J gene TRBJ2-5, with D possibly being TRBD2 (6 bases). The CDR3 length is 11 residues. Trimming cost V 8 bases and J 6 bases, with 10 bases left between them. Germline CDR1 is LGHDT and CDR2 is YNNKEL (reference sequence). CDR3 in amino acids: CASRGMQTQYF. Written as DNA, the CDR3 is TGTGCCAGCCGGGGGATGCAGACCCAGTACTTC.

The chain couples TRBV28 to TRBJ1-3, with a possible D match to TRBD1 (5 bases). Between the trimmed V and J ends, which lost 6 bases and 0 bases, there was a span of 12 bases. The CDR3 sequence is 15 residues long. CDR1 is MDHEN and CDR2 is SYDVKM in the germline V gene. DNA for the CDR3: TGTGCCAGCAGGGGGCCAGGTTCCTCTGGAAACACCATATATTTT. It codes for CASRGPGSSGNTIYF. Together with reference TRBV28 and TRBJ1-3, the CDR3 gives the full variable domain: DVKVTQSSRYLVKRTGEKVFLECVQDMDHENMFWYRQDPGLGLRLIYFSYDVKMKEKGDIPEGYSVSREKKERFSLILESASTNQTSMYLCASRGPGSSGNTIYFGEGSWLTVV.

This rearrangement joins TRBV11-2 to TRBJ1-2; the D is unclear. Germline assignment: CDR1 SGHAT and CDR2 FQNNGV. The CDR3 runs to 13 residues. V was cut by 5 bases and J by 4 bases, with 11 bases left in between. This chain's CDR3 is CASSPVGFYGYTF. Written as DNA, the CDR3 is TGTGCCAGCAGCCCCGTCGGCTTCTATGGCTACACCTTC. Full variable domain (rest looked up from reference TRBV11-2 and TRBJ1-2): EAGVAQSPRYKIIEKRQSVAFWCNPISGHATLYWYQQILGQGPKLLIQFQNNGVVDDSQLPKDRFSAERLKGVDSTLKIQPAKLEDSAVYLCASSPVGFYGYTFGSGTRLTVV.

In this sample, this clone turned up once. This rearrangement joins TRBV6-5 to TRBJ1-5; D ambiguous. V lost 4 bases to trimming and J lost 5 bases, with 15 bases between them. This CDR3 has 15 residues. Germline CDR1 and CDR2: MNHEY and SVGAGI. The CDR3 loop reads CASSFRAAGHQPQHF. CDR3 DNA: TGTGCCAGCAGTTTTCGGGCGGCTGGGCATCAGCCCCAGCATTTT.

The chain joins TRBV30 to TRBJ1-1; D perhaps matches TRBD1 (5 bases). CDR1 is GTSNPN, CDR2 SVGIG, per germline (reference sequence). The V end was cut by 4 bases, the J end by 1 base, with 10 bases between. The CDR3 length is 13 residues. As DNA, the CDR3 is TGTGCCTGGATGACAGTCCAGAACACTGAAGCTTTCTTT. Translating it yields CAWMTVQNTEAFF.

The V call is TRBV29-1, the J call TRBJ1-1, with D tentatively TRBD1 (5 bases). This CDR3 is built from 12 residues. Germline V CDR1 and CDR2: SQVTM, ANQGSEA. V was pared by 6 bases and J by 4 bases, with 12 bases between. DNA for the CDR3: TGCAGCGTCCCCCAGGGTTTCACTGAAGCTTTCTTT. This gives the protein CSVPQGFTEAFF.

The chain has TRBV30 and TRBJ1-1; no firm D call. CDR3 size: 11 residues. Between the trimmed V and J ends, which lost 0 bases and 10 bases, there was a span of 9 bases. CDR1 GTSNPN and CDR2 SVGIG come from the germline V gene (reference sequence). CDR3: CAWSVKSRAFF. For the CDR3, the DNA is TGTGCCTGGAGTGTAAAGAGTCGAGCTTTCTTT.

The gene calls are TRBV28 and TRBJ1-1; 9 bases are a match to TRBD1. From germline, CDR1 is MDHEN and CDR2 SYDVKM. V gave up 5 bases and J gave up 1 base; unmatched junction bases: 8. This CDR3 is built from 16 residues. The CDR3 region is CASSALWTGENTEAFF. DNA of the CDR3: TGTGCCAGCAGTGCCTTGTGGACAGGGGAGAACACTGAAGCTTTCTTT. Supplemented by reference TRBV28 and TRBJ1-1, the full variable domain reads DVKVTQSSRYLVKRTGEKVFLECVQDMDHENMFWYRQDPGLGLRLIYFSYDVKMKEKGDIPEGYSVSREKKERFSLILESASTNQTSMYLCASSALWTGENTEAFFGQGTRLTVV.

The V gene is TRBV6-5, the J gene TRBJ1-2, with D unresolved. This CDR3 spans 14 amino acids. The V gene's germline CDR1 is MNHEY and CDR2 SVGAGI. V lost 7 bases and J 7 bases, leaving 19 bases between the germline ends. The CDR3 is CASTRTALLSGYTF. In nucleotides, the CDR3 is TGTGCCAGCACCCGGACGGCTCTATTATCTGGCTACACCTTC.

The gene calls are TRBV6-4 and TRBJ1-6; D ambiguous. Germline CDR1 and CDR2: MRHNA and SNTAGT. This CDR3 comprises 16 residues. V shed 6 bases and J shed 10 bases, with 22 bases lying between them. CDR3 sequence reads: CASRTAKVGNFSPLHF. CDR3 coding DNA: TGTGCCAGCAGGACGGCCAAGGTGGGAAATTTCTCACCCCTCCACTTT.